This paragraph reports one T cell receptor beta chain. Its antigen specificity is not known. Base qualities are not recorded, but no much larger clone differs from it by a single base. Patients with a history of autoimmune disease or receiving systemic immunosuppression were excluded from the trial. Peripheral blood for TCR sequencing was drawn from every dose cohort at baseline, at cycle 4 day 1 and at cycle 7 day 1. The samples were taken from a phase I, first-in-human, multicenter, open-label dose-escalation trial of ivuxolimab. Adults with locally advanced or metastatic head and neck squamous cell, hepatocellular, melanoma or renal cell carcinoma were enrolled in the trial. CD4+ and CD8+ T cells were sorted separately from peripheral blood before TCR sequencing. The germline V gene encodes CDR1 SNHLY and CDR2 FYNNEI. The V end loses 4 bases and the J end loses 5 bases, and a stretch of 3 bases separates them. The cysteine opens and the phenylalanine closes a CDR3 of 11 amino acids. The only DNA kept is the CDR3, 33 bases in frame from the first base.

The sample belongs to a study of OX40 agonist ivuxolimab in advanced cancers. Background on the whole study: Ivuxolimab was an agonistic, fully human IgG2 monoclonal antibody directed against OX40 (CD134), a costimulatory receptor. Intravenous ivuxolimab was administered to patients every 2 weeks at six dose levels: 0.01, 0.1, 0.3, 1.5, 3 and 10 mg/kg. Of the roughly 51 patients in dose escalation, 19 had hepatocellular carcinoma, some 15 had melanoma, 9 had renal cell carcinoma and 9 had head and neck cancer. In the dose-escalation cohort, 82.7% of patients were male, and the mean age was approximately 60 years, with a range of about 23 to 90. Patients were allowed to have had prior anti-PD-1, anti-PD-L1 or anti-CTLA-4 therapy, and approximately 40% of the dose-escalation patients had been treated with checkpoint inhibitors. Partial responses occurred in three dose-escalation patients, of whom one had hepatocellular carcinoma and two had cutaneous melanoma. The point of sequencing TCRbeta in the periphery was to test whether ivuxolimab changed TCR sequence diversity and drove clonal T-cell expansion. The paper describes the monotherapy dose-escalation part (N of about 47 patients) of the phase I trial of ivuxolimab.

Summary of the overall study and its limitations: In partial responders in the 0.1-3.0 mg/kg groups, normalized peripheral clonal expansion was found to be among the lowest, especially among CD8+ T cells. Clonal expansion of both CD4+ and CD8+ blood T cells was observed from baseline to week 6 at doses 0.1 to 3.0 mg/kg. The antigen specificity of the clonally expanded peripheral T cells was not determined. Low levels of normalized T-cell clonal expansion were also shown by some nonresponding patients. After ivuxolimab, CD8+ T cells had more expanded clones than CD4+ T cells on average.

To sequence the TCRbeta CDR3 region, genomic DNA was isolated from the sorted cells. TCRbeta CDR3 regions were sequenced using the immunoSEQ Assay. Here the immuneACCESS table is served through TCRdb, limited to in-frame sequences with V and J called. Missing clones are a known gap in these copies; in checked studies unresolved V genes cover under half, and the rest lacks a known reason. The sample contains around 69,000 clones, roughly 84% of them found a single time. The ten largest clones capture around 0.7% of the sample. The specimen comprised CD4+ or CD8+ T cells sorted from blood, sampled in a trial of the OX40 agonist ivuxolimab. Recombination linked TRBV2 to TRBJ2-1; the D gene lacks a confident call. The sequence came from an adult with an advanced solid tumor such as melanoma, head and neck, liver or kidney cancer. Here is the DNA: TGTGCCAGCAGTGGGGACAATGAGCAGTTCTTC. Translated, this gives CASSGDNEQFF.